This entry lists 24 T cell receptor delta chains sequenced from one sample in a study of γδ T cells in repeated Plasmodium falciparum infection. Bulk repertoires came from Vgamma9/Vdelta2+ or Vdelta2-negative gammadelta T cells flow-sorted from PBMC. TCRdb re-processed the multiplex PCR reads via CATT. The data hold tens of thousands of delta-chain clones, with less than 2% observed a single time. The sample was gamma-delta T cells from blood. The receptor set was obtained from a pool of human donors (malaria-infected and uninfected, not separated).

This clone was counted between two and nine times. A far more abundant clone sits one base away, making this likely a read error. Other DNA sequences in the sample encode the same CDR3. V gene TRDV1 combines with J gene TRDJ1; 7 bases are a match to TRDD3. Germline V CDR1 and CDR2: TSWWSYY, QGS. This CDR3 has 16 amino acids. The CDR3 coding sequence is TGCGCTCTTGGGGAAGCCCGGCTGGGGGACACCGATAAACTCATCTTT. Residues: CALGEARLGDTDKLIF.

This clone is deemed medium-sized. The same CDR3 also results from other DNA sequences found in this sample. The chain employs TRDV1 and TRDJ2; 9 nucleotides agree with TRDD3. The CDR3 sequence is 26 residues long. J lost 0 bases, V lost 0 bases, and 29 bases had no gene match. Germline CDR1 reads TSWWSYY; CDR2 reads QGS. The chain's CDR3 is CALGELALPMKLGDSPSLALTAQLFF. The DNA of the CDR3 is TGTGCTCTTGGGGAACTAGCGCTTCCTATGAAGCTGGGGGATTCTCCTTCCTTAGCTTTGACAGCACAACTCTTCTTT.

This clone turned up a few times. TCRdb's entry gives the protein of a much larger clone, which mismatches this DNA's translation at residue 13, likely from a read error; the protein reported here is translated from the DNA. The chain links TRDV1 to TRDJ3, with D maybe TRDD3 (5 bases). TCRdb lists no J gene, so it was determined here by aligning the DNA to germline. The germline CDR1 and CDR2 sequences are TSWWSYY and QGS. The CDR3 has 18 residues. The CDR3 bases are TGTGCTCTTGGGGAACCTCCCGTCGGCTCCTGGGACGCCCGACAGATGTTTTTC. Translated, it gives CALGEPPVGSWDARQMFF.

This clone was seen only a few times. The protein held in TCRdb is that of a much larger clone and does not match this DNA's translation at residue 5, likely because of a read error; the protein shown is translated from the DNA. This rearrangement joins TRDV1 to TRDJ1, with 9 bases fitting TRDD3. V was clipped by 5 bases and J by 5 bases; unmatched bases: 15. The CDR3 consists of 17 residues. Per germline, CDR1 TSWWSYY and CDR2 QGS. Here the CDR3 DNA reads TGTGCTCTTGGGCCGCGGGGGGGATACCCTCAGGCAGATAAACTCATCTTT. Amino acid sequence: CALGPRGGYPQADKLIF.

Worth noting for this clone: The likely explanation is a read error, given a far larger clone one base away. The sample contains more than one DNA sequence encoding this CDR3. The V and J genes are TRDV1 and TRDJ1; TRDD3 matches 8 bases. Germline matching of the DNA provided the J gene here, since TCRdb leaves it blank. This CDR3 is built from 22 residues. CDR1 is TSWWSYY, CDR2 QGS, per germline. The CDR3 DNA sequence: TGTGCCCTTGGGGAGCCCAATACAGCTCGGATACTGGGGGTCCTCCTGCCCGATAAACTCATCTTT. Its translation: CALGEPNTARILGVLLPDKLIF.

This clone occurred a few times. This DNA's translation differs at residue 14 from TCRdb's protein, which comes from a much larger clone; a read error is likely, and the protein shown is translated from the DNA. The J gene is TRDJ1, the V gene TRDV1; no definite D call. TCRdb carries no J gene annotation; the J gene was assigned here by matching the DNA with germline. The CDR3 consists of 19 residues. The ends were cut back, 3 bases at V and 4 bases at J, with 27 bases in the middle. In germline, CDR1 is TSWWSYY, CDR2 QGS. In DNA, the CDR3 is TGTGCTCTTGGGGACAATAAATTTCGCTGTTCCCCGTACAACGATAAACTCATCTTT. Translated, it gives CALGDNKFRCSPYNDKLIF.

Notes on this clone: A read error likely explains why the TCRdb protein, taken from a much larger clone, differs from this DNA's translation at residue 8; the protein shown is translated from the DNA. The chain is built from TRDV2 and TRDJ1; D might be TRDD3 (6 bases). This CDR3 comprises 16 residues. Germline V gene lookup returns CDR1 GEAIGNYY and CDR2 EKD. The DNA for the CDR3 is TGTGCCTGTGACACCCTTTCACAGGGGGACACCGAGAAACTCATCTTT. Protein sequence: CACDTLSQGDTEKLIF.

This clone turned up a few times. TCRdb's entry gives the protein of a much larger clone, which mismatches this DNA's translation at residue 5, likely from a read error; the protein reported here is translated from the DNA. The chain combines TRDV2 with TRDJ1; 11 nucleotides match TRDD3. The V segment lost 3 bases and the J segment 1 base; nucleotides outside the gene matches: 21. The CDR3 extends over 21 amino acids. Germline CDR1 and CDR2: GEAIGNYY and EKD. The CDR3 loop is CACDAVSTSTDGGYATDKLIF. The CDR3 region has the DNA TGTGCCTGTGACGCCGTGTCCACGTCAACGGATGGGGGATACGCCACCGATAAACTCATCTTT.

Details on this clone: This DNA translates differently at residue 9 from the TCRdb protein, which is that of a much larger clone; a read error is likely, and the protein shown is the DNA's own translation. The V call is TRDV1, the J call TRDJ1, with a possible D match to TRDD3 (5 bases). Germline values: CDR1 TSWWSYY, CDR2 QGS. The CDR3 runs 15 residues. Trimming left V 5 bases short and J 1 base short, with 14 bases between. The CDR3: CALGKLLESTDKLIF. The CDR3 DNA is TGTGCTCTTGGGAAGTTACTGGAGAGCACCGATAAACTCATCTTT.

This clone was observed a few times. A much larger clone is a single base away; this may be a read error. The same CDR3 arises from other DNA sequences in this sample as well. The J gene is uncalled and the V gene is TRDV1; no DNA check was done on the table's D call, TRDD3. This CDR3 region has 23 residues. Germline-derived CDR1 and CDR2 are TSWWSYY and QGS. Written as DNA, the CDR3 is TGTGCTCTTGGGGAACAATCCCGCCTACCTGGGGGATACGTCCTGTTATACACCGATAAGCTCATCTTT. Amino acid sequence: CALGEQSRLPGGYVLLYTDKLIF.

Comments on this clone: The protein that TCRdb holds for this DNA derives from a much larger clone and differs from the translated DNA at residues 5 and 19, which likely indicates a read error; the protein shown here is translated from the DNA. V usage is TRDV1 and J usage is TRDJ1; TRDD3 matches 7 bases. Germline assignment: CDR1 TSWWSYY and CDR2 QGS. The junction had 35 bases not matched to a gene; V was cut back by 4 bases and J by 3 bases. The CDR3 consists of 24 residues. The CDR3 is CALGGLEFYLFRGGIHHIADKLIF. CDR3 DNA: TGTGCTCTTGGGGGACTCGAGTTTTACCTGTTCAGAGGTGGGATACACCACATCGCCGATAAACTCATCTTT.

This clone was counted many times. Within the sample, other DNA sequences also encode this same CDR3. The rearrangement joins TRDV1 to TRDJ1; 8 positions match TRDD3. The CDR3 extends over 14 amino acids. V lost 7 bases and J lost 0; bases outside the gene matches: 4. Per germline, CDR1 TSWWSYY and CDR2 QGS. The CDR3: CALAFGGYTDKLIF. CDR3 coding DNA: TGTGCTCTTGCGTTTGGGGGATACACCGATAAACTCATCTTT.

As concerns this clone: The TCRdb protein comes from a much larger clone and disagrees with this DNA's translation at residue 20, likely due to a read error; the protein given here is derived from the DNA. The J gene is uncalled and the V gene is TRDV1; the D segment call TRDD3 is taken from the table without a DNA check. The germline CDR1 and CDR2 sequences are TSWWSYY and QGS. The CDR3 consists of 22 residues. The DNA for the CDR3 is TGTGCTCTTGGGGAACTAGCTTTCTACTGGGGACTGGGGGTCTCTAACACCGATAAACCCATCTTT. This codes for CALGELAFYWGLGVSNTDKPIF.

As regards this clone: TCRdb assigns this DNA the protein of a much larger clone, which departs from its translation at residue 3; this likely reflects a read error, and the protein shown comes from translating the DNA. This rearrangement joins TRDV2 to TRDJ1; the D gene is possibly TRDD3 (7 bases). The J gene was missing in TCRdb and was found by matching the end of the DNA to germline. Germline assignment: CDR1 GEAIGNYY and CDR2 EKD. The CDR3 sequence is 20 residues long. The CDR3 nucleotides read TGTGCCCGTGACGAAGCCTTCCCTCGCGGGGGTACTGGGGACACCGATAAACTCATCTTT. It yields the protein CARDEAFPRGGTGDTDKLIF.

Worth noting for this clone: The TCRdb protein, from a much larger clone, departs from this DNA's translation at residue 21, likely by read error; the protein shown derives from the DNA. The chain combines TRDV1 with TRDJ1, with unresolved D. As TCRdb names no J gene, one was assigned here on the basis of a DNA match to germline. Germline CDR1 is TSWWSYY and CDR2 is QGS. V lost 7 bases and J 9 bases, leaving 45 bases between the germline ends. The CDR3 loop spans 22 amino acids. The CDR3 loop reads CALVTLAQSSSVGTSLTAQLIF. DNA of the CDR3: TGTGCTCTTGTAACCTTAGCCCAGTCGAGTTCCGTGGGAACCTCTTTGACAGCACAACTCATCTTT.

Comment on this clone: It is unclear where the CDR3 begins or ends on the DNA, so no DNA is shown, and the CDR3 is as TCRdb lists it. The J gene is TRDJ3, the V gene TRAV29/DV5; TRDD3, as called in the table, went unchecked against the DNA. Germline CDR1 and CDR2: NSMFDY and ISSIKDK. The CDR3 region is 22 residues in length, termini included. The CDR3 region is CSVLLCSKRVGDTSWDTRQMFF.

This clone has at least ten counts. Since a far larger clone is one base different, this is likely a read error. This sample also contains other DNA sequences that code for the same CDR3. The chain combines TRDV3 with TRDJ1; TRDD3 matches at 10 bases. After removal of 1 base from V and 0 bases from J, the junction contained 14 bases not matched to a gene. This CDR3 comprises 18 residues. In germline, CDR1 is TVYSNPD, CDR2 GDNSRS (reference sequence). The CDR3 loop is CAFNRGRWGIKDTDKLIF. The CDR3 DNA follows: TGTGCCTTTAACAGGGGTCGCTGGGGGATAAAGGACACCGATAAACTCATCTTT.

This clone was observed a handful of times. This probably arose from a read error, given a far larger clone one base away. Within the sample, other DNA sequences also encode this same CDR3. This rearrangement joins TRDV1 to TRDJ1; 13 nucleotides align to TRDD3. Looked up from germline, CDR1 is TSWWSYY and CDR2 is QGS. Unmatched junction bases numbered 25, after V lost 4 bases and J lost 2 bases. This CDR3 comprises 23 residues. The CDR3, as DNA: TGTGCTCTTGGGGCTCGGTTCCCAAAATTATACTGGGGGATACGCACCGAAACCGATAAACTCATCTTT. Amino acids: CALGARFPKLYWGIRTETDKLIF.

This clone is deemed medium-sized. The same CDR3 also results from other DNA sequences found in this sample. V gene TRDV1 combines with J gene TRDJ1; D may be TRDD2 or TRDD3 (6 bases each). Germline-derived CDR1 and CDR2 are TSWWSYY and QGS. V was shortened by 2 bases and J by 1 base, with 29 bases between the two germline ends. The CDR3 contains 21 residues. CDR3 in amino acids: CALGENFLIGTGRVCTDKLIF. In DNA form, the CDR3 reads TGTGCTCTTGGGGAAAACTTCCTTATCGGGACTGGGAGAGTGTGCACCGATAAACTCATCTTT.

About this clone itself: This DNA's translation and the protein TCRdb lists, from a much larger clone, do not match at residue 16, likely due to a read error; the protein shown is translated from the DNA. The rearrangement uses TRDV1 and TRDJ1, with TRDD3 matching over 9 bases. TCRdb carries no J gene annotation; the J gene was assigned here by matching the DNA with germline. The CDR3 extends over 20 amino acids. Germline V CDR1 and CDR2: TSWWSYY, QGS. Trimming took 2 bases from V and 7 from J; bases not matched to a gene: 23. The CDR3 bases are TGTGCTCTTGGGGAAGACTTGAAGGGCTGGGGGATCTATCCCACCAGTAAACTCATCTTT. Residues: CALGEDLKGWGIYPTSKLIF.

Concerning this clone itself: The amino acid sequence in TCRdb belongs to a much larger clone and departs from this DNA's translation at residue 4, likely a sequencing read error; the sequence shown is translated from the DNA. This chain uses TRDV2 with TRDJ1; 12 nucleotides line up with TRDD3. TCRdb carries no J gene annotation; the J gene was assigned here by matching the DNA with germline. The CDR3 totals 19 residues. Germline assignment: CDR1 GEAIGNYY and CDR2 EKD. CDR3: CACGTLQLGDTRGTDKLIF. The CDR3 coding sequence is TGTGCCTGTGGCACCCTCCAACTGGGGGATACCCGTGGAACCGATAAACTCATCTTT.

On this clone itself: The TCRdb protein, from a much larger clone, departs from this DNA's translation at residue 17, likely by read error; the protein shown derives from the DNA. There is no J gene call, but TRDV2 is given as the V gene; TRDD3 is the table's D call and was not checked against the DNA. This CDR3 is built from 19 residues. Germline CDR1 reads GEAIGNYY; CDR2 reads EKD. The CDR3 protein is CACDTVLGLSSWDTRQTFF. CDR3 DNA: TGTGCCTGTGACACCGTGCTGGGTCTCAGCTCCTGGGACACCCGACAGACGTTTTTC.

In this sample, this clone turned up a few times. TCRdb's entry gives the protein of a much larger clone, which mismatches this DNA's translation at residue 15, likely from a read error; the protein reported here is translated from the DNA. The chain couples TRDV1 to TRDJ1; a possible D gene is TRDD2 (5 bases). The CDR3 runs to 19 residues. V dropped 2 bases and J dropped 6 bases, with 28 bases sitting between them. CDR1 is TSWWSYY and CDR2 is QGS in the germline V gene. The CDR3 region has the DNA TGTGCTCTTGGGGAATCGGGGCCCCCGGTCGTCCTTCAAACCAATAAACTCATCTTT. This codes for CALGESGPPVVLQTNKLIF.

This clone was observed a handful of times. The protein TCRdb gives is from a much larger clone and does not agree with this DNA's translation at residue 5, likely a read error; the protein shown here comes from the DNA. The CDR3 region has the DNA TGTGCTCTTGGGGGTGTGGATGATCCTACGTACCCTCAGGGTTCCCCCCATGCCGGATACACCGATAAACTCATCTTT. This sequence encodes CALGGVDDPTYPQGSPHAGYTDKLIF. The chain has TRDV1 and TRDJ1, with a weak D call TRDD2 (6 bases). The J gene comes from matching the DNA to germline here; TCRdb lacks it. The CDR3 sequence is 26 residues long. From germline, CDR1 is TSWWSYY and CDR2 QGS. The ends were cut back, 4 bases at V and 0 bases at J, with 45 bases in the middle.